This TCR beta chain was identified during a study of T cell responses to AZD1222 COVID-19 vaccine. Turning to the study itself: Investigators merged groups given second doses at roughly 4 or roughly 12 weeks. Study observations and caveats: Only a handful of AZD1222 recipients, about six in all, had baseline seropositivity. White British ancestry dominated among donors, who included more females, and clonal diversity was possibly underestimated. Per reports, nearly half of all spike-specific TCRs target regions that are unmutated in variants.

The CDR3 is 13 residues long. V was pared by 8 bases and J by 8 bases, with 15 bases between. Germline V gene data show CDR1 as MNHEY and CDR2 as SVGAGI. Note on this clone: Its antigen is undetermined.

TCRdb's copy holds only in-frame clones and misses some; the assay was immunoSEQ multiplex PCR. The table has 100,000 or so clones, 82% seen once; the top ten hold 5%. V gene TRBV6-5 combines with J gene TRBJ1-4; TRBD1 is a possible D gene (5 bases). The sample in question was peripheral blood, obtained on day 0 of AZD1222 vaccination. The source of this sequence is an adult in good health. CDR3 in DNA: TGTGCCAGCGGGACCGTCTTACCAGAAAAACTGTTTTTT. As protein: CASGTVLPEKLFF.